The source of this TCR beta chain is a study of shared clonotypes between healthy human individuals. CDR1 and CDR2 (germline): MNHNS, SASEGT. V was clipped by 4 bases and J by 3 bases, with 3 bases between them. The CDR3 runs 11 residues. Assay used: immunoSEQ multiplex PCR; TCRdb lists only in-frame clones, some missing. The sample lists some 550,000 clones; roughly 97% were seen once. The sequencing sample was made of naive CD4+ T cells sorted from blood. Sample subset: CD45RA+ positively selected. The rearrangement joins TRBV6-1 to TRBJ1-1; D gene uncertain. The source is a woman in her twenties or thirties in good health. CDR3 amino acids: CASSADTEAFF. The CDR3 DNA is TGTGCCAGCAGTGCCGACACTGAAGCTTTCTTT.